The 32 T cell receptor beta chains presented below share a single source sample, sequenced in a study of PD-1 blockade in classical Hodgkin lymphoma. Brentuximab vedotin exposure varied, and every patient relapsed after autologous stem cell transplantation. Magnetic negative selection of thawed PBMCs was the method by which CD4+ T cells were purified. Using immunoSEQ multiplex PCR, the repertoire was profiled, and TCRdb retains in-frame clones only, with some absent. The sample shows roughly 7,400 clones, almost 80% of them seen only once. Material: CD4+ T cells from blood, obtained at baseline. Receptors were obtained from a human donor with classical Hodgkin lymphoma.

The J gene is TRBJ2-3, the V gene TRBV4-3; the match to TRBD2 covers 12 bases. With 3 bases clipped from V and 9 bases from J, the junction kept 10 bases outside the gene matches. Germline loops: CDR1 LGHNA, CDR2 YSLEER. CDR3 length: 16 residues. CDR3 residues: CASSHETSGRWETQYF. DNA for the CDR3: TGCGCCAGCAGCCACGAGACTAGCGGGAGATGGGAAACGCAGTATTTT.

This clone turned up a few times. The DNA for the CDR3 is TGTGCCACCAGCAGAAAGACAGGGGCCAACACTGAAGCTTTCTTT. Translation: CATSRKTGANTEAFF. This chain connects TRBV15 to TRBJ1-1; 8 nucleotides agree with TRBD1. In germline, CDR1 is LNHNV, CDR2 YYDKDF (reference sequence). The CDR3 runs to 15 residues. J was trimmed by 2 bases and V by 2 bases; bases with no gene match: 4.

This clone was detected a few times. The chain uses TRBV6-5 and TRBJ1-1; unclear D gene. This CDR3 is built from 15 residues. Germline CDR1 reads MNHEY; CDR2 reads SVGAGI. The germline V and J ends were trimmed by 0 bases and 8 bases, with 16 bases remaining between them. CDR3 loop: CASSYSVRADGEAFF. DNA for the CDR3: TGTGCCAGCAGTTACTCAGTAAGGGCAGACGGCGAAGCTTTCTTT.

The gene calls are TRBV2 and TRBJ1-2; no clear D. Per the germline V gene, CDR1 is SNHLY and CDR2 is FYNNEI. There are 12 residues in the CDR3. V lost 8 bases to trimming and J lost 13 bases, with 20 bases between them. The CDR3 DNA reads as TGTGCCAGCGCGATTGGGGTTGCTAGTGTCACCTTC. Protein sequence: CASAIGVASVTF. Using reference TRBV2 and TRBJ1-2 for the parts outside the CDR3, the full variable domain is EPEVTQTPSHQVTQMGQEVILRCVPISNHLYFYWYRQILGQKVEFLVSFYNNEISEKSEIFDDQFSVERPDGSNFTLKIRSTKLEDSAMYFCASAIGVASVTFGSGTRLTVV.

The chain recombines TRBV5-1 with TRBJ2-3, with TRBD2 matching 12 bases. This CDR3 contains 14 residues. The ends lost 5 bases at V and 5 bases at J; junction bases unmatched: 3. CDR1 and CDR2 (germline): SGHRS, YFSETQ. The chain's CDR3 is CASSMGLAGDTQYF. Here the CDR3 DNA reads TGCGCCAGCAGTATGGGACTAGCGGGAGATACGCAGTATTTT.

This clone was detected only once. V gene TRBV10-3 combines with J gene TRBJ1-4, with a tentative D call TRBD1 (6 bases). The CDR3 spans 15 residues. CDR1 ENHRY and CDR2 SYGVKD come from the germline V gene. With 6 bases removed from V and 4 bases from J, the gap between germline ends came to 15 bases. This CDR3 is CAIRQGNGGNEKLFF. Written as DNA, the CDR3 is TGTGCCATCAGACAGGGAAACGGTGGTAATGAAAAACTGTTTTTT.

This rearrangement joins TRBV7-6 to TRBJ2-5; D might be TRBD1 (6 bases). Germline loops: CDR1 SGHVS, CDR2 FNYEAQ. V lost 1 base, J lost 4 bases, and 7 bases lay in between. The CDR3 length is 13 residues. Written as DNA, the CDR3 is TGTGCCAGCAGCTTAGTAGGGGGAGAGACCCAGTACTTC. It yields the protein CASSLVGGETQYF.

The chain uses TRBV6-1 and TRBJ2-2, with 11 nucleotides matching TRBD2. The CDR3 has 15 amino acids. CDR1 is MNHNS and CDR2 is SASEGT in the germline V gene. V dropped 7 bases and J dropped 4; count of bases not matched to a gene: 5. In DNA, the CDR3 is TGTGCCAGCACCTTGACTAGCGGGGTCACCGGGGAGCTGTTTTTT. This sequence encodes CASTLTSGVTGELFF.

As regards this clone: The same CDR3 also results from other DNA sequences found in this sample. V is TRBV6-5 and J is TRBJ1-3, with D possibly matching TRBD1 (6 bases). V was pared by 5 bases and J by 7 bases, with 15 bases between. The germline CDR1 and CDR2 sequences are MNHEY and SVGAGI. CDR3 length: 14 residues. The CDR3: CASSTRGGGNTIYF. Written as DNA, the CDR3 is TGTGCCAGCAGTACCCGAGGGGGGGGGAACACCATATATTTT.

This clone has only one observation. The chain is built from TRBV5-1 and TRBJ2-1; possible D gene TRBD2, 6 bases. CDR1 SGHRS and CDR2 YFSETQ come from the germline V gene. Trimming took off 1 base at V and 9 bases at J, with 20 bases between the two ends. This CDR3 has 16 amino acids. This chain's CDR3 is CASSLRPRGGPGEQFF. The CDR3 region has the DNA TGCGCCAGCAGCTTGCGACCAAGGGGAGGACCGGGTGAGCAGTTCTTC. The full variable domain, in which reference TRBV5-1 and TRBJ2-1 provide the parts outside the CDR3, is KAGVTQTPRYLIKTRGQQVTLSCSPISGHRSVSWYQQTPGQGLQFLFEYFSETQRNKGNFPGRFSGRQFSNSRSEMNVSTLELGDSALYLCASSLRPRGGPGEQFFGPGTRLTVL.

The rearrangement uses TRBV5-1 and TRBJ1-5; 8 positions agree with TRBD1. Germline trimming cut 4 bases from V and 3 bases from J; bases unmatched to any gene: 6. The CDR3 is 15 residues long. Germline CDR1 and CDR2: SGHRS and YFSETQ. This CDR3 is CASSPTGGINQPQHF. For the CDR3, the DNA is TGCGCCAGCAGCCCAACAGGGGGAATCAATCAGCCCCAGCATTTT.

The V gene is TRBV6-5, the J gene TRBJ1-2, with D possibly matching TRBD1 (6 bases). Trimming took off 2 bases at V and 8 bases at J, with 15 bases between the two ends. The germline CDR1 and CDR2 sequences are MNHEY and SVGAGI. The CDR3 has 14 residues. CDR3 bases: TGTGCCAGCAGTTACAAGGGACAAGGGATAGGCTACACCTTC. Its translation: CASSYKGQGIGYTF.

This chain joins TRBV10-2 and TRBJ2-7, with TRBD2 identical over 10 bases. CDR1 is WSHSY and CDR2 is SAAADI in the germline V gene. The length of the CDR3 is 15 residues. J gave up 2 bases and V 6 bases, and 7 bases lay outside the gene matches. CDR3: CASRPGLASTYEQYV. The CDR3 DNA reads TGCGCCAGCAGGCCGGGACTAGCGTCTACCTACGAGCAGTACGTC.

The chain links TRBV11-2 to TRBJ2-5; D might be TRBD1 (6 bases). V was cut by 4 bases and J by 5 bases, with 14 bases left in between. The CDR3 loop spans 14 amino acids. CDR1 SGHAT and CDR2 FQNNGV come from the germline V gene. CDR3 in DNA: TGTGCCAGCAGCTACCGGGACATGGGGGAGACCCAGTACTTC. This codes for CASSYRDMGETQYF.

This clone was observed a single time. The chain links TRBV19 to TRBJ2-2; D not resolved. CDR3 size: 14 residues. V was trimmed by 8 bases and J by 0 bases, leaving 10 bases between them. Germline lookup yields CDR1 LNHDA and CDR2 SQIVND (reference sequence). The CDR3: CASYPTPNTGELFF. The CDR3 DNA follows: TGTGCCAGTTACCCGACTCCGAACACCGGGGAGCTGTTTTTT.

The chain employs TRBV4-3 and TRBJ1-1, with TRBD1 as a possible D gene (5 bases). This CDR3 contains 13 residues. V dropped 1 base and J dropped 10 bases, with 13 bases sitting between them. Per the germline V gene, CDR1 is LGHNA and CDR2 is YSLEER. The CDR3 region has the DNA TGCGCCAGCAGCCAAGGGGCAGGGATGAGAGCTTTCTTT. Translation gives CASSQGAGMRAFF.

The rearrangement uses TRBV6-6 and TRBJ2-7; possible D gene TRBD1, 6 bases. Germline assignment: CDR1 MNHNY and CDR2 SVGAGI (reference sequence). CDR3 length equals 14 residues. The V gene lost 6 bases and the J gene lost 3 bases, with 15 bases spanning the gap. CDR3 sequence: CASSHSTGYYEQYF. As DNA, the CDR3 is TGTGCCAGCAGCCATTCTACAGGGTACTACGAGCAGTACTTC.

The V call is TRBV29-1, the J call TRBJ1-2; no reliable D call. Trimming took off 5 bases at V and 4 bases at J, with 20 bases between the two ends. Germline V CDR1 and CDR2: SQVTM, ANQGSEA. The CDR3 length is 15 residues. CDR3 sequence reads: CSVYPPRDTAYGYTF. CDR3 DNA sequence: TGCAGCGTTTATCCCCCCCGTGACACAGCCTATGGCTACACCTTC.

The chain is built from TRBV19 and TRBJ2-3; TRBD1 matches 9 bases. There are 14 residues in the CDR3. The germline V gene has CDR1 LNHDA and CDR2 SQIVND (reference sequence). V trimming: 5 bases; J trimming: 5 bases; junction bases outside the gene matches: 5. The CDR3 sequence: CASSVGTGKDTQYF. In DNA, the CDR3 is TGTGCCAGTAGTGTCGGGACAGGGAAAGATACGCAGTATTTT.

The chain combines TRBV10-3 with TRBJ1-5; a weak D match, TRBD1 (6 bases). Germline CDR1 reads ENHRY; CDR2 reads SYGVKD. The CDR3 spans 15 residues. V lost 6 bases and J lost 1, with 13 bases in between. The CDR3: CAISPGHLSNQPQHF. In nucleotides, the CDR3 is TGTGCCATCAGCCCGGGACACCTGAGCAATCAGCCCCAGCATTTT.

V gene TRBV19 combines with J gene TRBJ2-5; D is ambiguous. This CDR3 has 17 residues. Per germline, CDR1 LNHDA and CDR2 SQIVND (reference sequence). The V gene lost 5 bases and the J gene lost 4 bases, with 23 bases spanning the gap. CDR3 bases: TGTGCCAGTAGTCCCTCCCCGGGCGGCCGTGTTGGAGAGACCCAGTACTTC. Protein product: CASSPSPGGRVGETQYF.

CDR3 protein: CASSPTFGGASVLGYTF. The CDR3 DNA is TGCGCCAGCAGCCCCACCTTCGGAGGGGCAAGCGTACTGGGCTACACCTTC. This rearrangement joins TRBV5-1 to TRBJ1-2; D is perhaps TRBD1 (5 bases). The CDR3 is 17 amino acids. The V gene's germline CDR1 is SGHRS and CDR2 YFSETQ. Trimming pared 4 bases from V and 8 bases from J, leaving 27 bases between. Variable domain in full (rest from reference TRBV5-1 and TRBJ1-2): KAGVTQTPRYLIKTRGQQVTLSCSPISGHRSVSWYQQTPGQGLQFLFEYFSETQRNKGNFPGRFSGRQFSNSRSEMNVSTLELGDSALYLCASSPTFGGASVLGYTFGSGTRLTVV.

This clone was counted a single time. V gene TRBV4-1 combines with J gene TRBJ1-5; a possible D gene is TRBD1 (6 bases). Germline assignment: CDR1 MGHRA and CDR2 YSYEKL. The V end was cut by 2 bases, the J end by 1 base, with 9 bases between. CDR3 length equals 15 residues. CDR3 in DNA: TGCGCCAGCAGCCAATACGGGACAAGCAATCAGCCCCAGCATTTT. Encoded protein: CASSQYGTSNQPQHF.

The J gene is TRBJ1-1, the V gene TRBV6-4, with TRBD1 matching 9 bases. The V segment lost 3 bases and the J segment 3 bases; nucleotides outside the gene matches: 2. Germline CDR1 MRHNA, CDR2 SNTAGT. There are 14 residues in the CDR3. The CDR3 sequence is CASSDGDRDTEAFF. DNA for the CDR3: TGTGCCAGCAGTGATGGGGACAGGGACACTGAAGCTTTCTTT.

V usage is TRBV23-1 and J usage is TRBJ2-6; the D is unclear. TRBV23-1 is an ORF; its function is uncertain. The CDR3 totals 17 residues. The V end was cut by 5 bases, the J end by 5 bases, with 19 bases between. The DNA of the CDR3 is TGCGCCAGCAGTATGATTACGCAACAAAGTCGGGCCAACGTCCTGACTTTC. Translated, it gives CASSMITQQSRANVLTF.

In its sample, this clone was seen once. The chain links TRBV6-5 to TRBJ2-5, with D maybe TRBD1 (6 bases). Trimming shortened V by 5 bases and J by 2 bases, and 15 bases separated the two germline ends. CDR3 length: 15 residues. CDR1 is MNHEY and CDR2 is SVGAGI in the germline V gene. The CDR3 DNA sequence: TGTGCCAGCAGTACGCCCAGGGGTCGACAAGAGACCCAGTACTTC. Its protein product is CASSTPRGRQETQYF.

In its sample, this clone was seen once. The CDR3 is CASQRGDTQYF. For the CDR3, the DNA is TGTGCCAGCCAACGGGGAGATACGCAGTATTTT. This chain joins TRBV6-5 and TRBJ2-3, with D possibly matching TRBD2 (5 bases). The CDR3 loop spans 11 amino acids. The V gene's germline CDR1 is MNHEY and CDR2 SVGAGI. V lost 8 bases, J lost 5 bases, and 8 bases lay in between.

A few counts support this clone. V usage is TRBV30 and J usage is TRBJ2-5, with D possibly being TRBD2 (5 bases). Germline assignment: CDR1 GTSNPN and CDR2 SVGIG (reference sequence). Trimming took 5 bases from V and 5 from J, leaving 15 bases between them. The CDR3 length is 13 residues. The CDR3 loop is CAWGRQPGETQYF. The CDR3 DNA reads TGTGCCTGGGGAAGACAACCGGGGGAGACCCAGTACTTC.

This clone has just a few counts. The chain uses TRBV2 and TRBJ1-2, with TRBD1 as a possible D gene (5 bases). V was clipped by 0 bases and J by 7 bases, with 9 bases between them. Germline lookup yields CDR1 SNHLY and CDR2 FYNNEI. The CDR3 extends over 13 amino acids. The CDR3 nucleotides are TGTGCCAGCAGTGAAGCCAGGGCAGGTGGCTACACCTTC. Protein: CASSEARAGGYTF. Combining the CDR3 with reference TRBV2 and TRBJ1-2 gives the whole variable domain EPEVTQTPSHQVTQMGQEVILRCVPISNHLYFYWYRQILGQKVEFLVSFYNNEISEKSEIFDDQFSVERPDGSNFTLKIRSTKLEDSAMYFCASSEARAGGYTFGSGTRLTVV.

This clone was recorded a few times. DNA for the CDR3: TGTGCCAGTAGTATAACCGGGCGAGGGAGCTACGAGCAGTACTTC. Residues: CASSITGRGSYEQYF. The genes are TRBV19 and TRBJ2-7; D is possibly TRBD2 (5 bases). The CDR3 spans 15 residues. In germline, CDR1 is LNHDA, CDR2 SQIVND (reference sequence). Trimming removed 2 bases at V and 3 bases at J, with 14 bases between.

With regard to this clone: At one boundary the junction diverges from the germline segment, which might be a read error. V and J are TRBV9 and TRBJ2-5; 10 bases are a match to TRBD2. Germline-derived CDR1 and CDR2 are SGDLS and YYNGEE. This CDR3 is 13 amino acids long. The DNA for the CDR3 is TGTGCCAGCAGCGTATCTAGCGGGGGCACCTTAAACTTC. Amino acid sequence: CASSVSSGGTLNF.

The chain is built from TRBV9 and TRBJ2-3; 7 bases line up with TRBD1. The germline CDR1 and CDR2 sequences are SGDLS and YYNGEE. V shed 0 bases and J 10 bases; nucleotides not matched to a gene: 8. CDR3 length: 14 residues. The CDR3 sequence: CASSVGDSSLAQYF. The CDR3 DNA follows: TGTGCCAGCAGCGTAGGGGACAGTTCATTAGCGCAGTATTTT.